This T cell receptor beta chain was identified in a study of cytomegalovirus exposure and HLA in healthy donors (dated by TCRdb to the late 2010s). In terms of the full investigation: According to an earlier analysis of several hundred of the donors, 150 million to 200 million T cells yielded 117 million unique TCR beta sequences and around 280 Gb of sequence data. All discovery cohort repertoires had been generated on a single sequencing platform. Both class I and class II loci were covered by HLA typing, at four-digit resolution. Rather than using new phenotypic data, the later analysis identified candidate immune exposures from TCR beta sequences and from how often those sequences occurred across donors. The study aimed to test whether signatures of past pathogen exposure could be identified by cataloging public T cell receptors. High-throughput TCR immunosequencing, statistical association of individual TCRs with disease status, and machine learning were combined to predict cytomegalovirus infection status. A later genetic analysis took genome-wide SNP genotypes for about three fifths of the 666 donors and used that subset as a discovery cohort. Donor age, sex, ethnicity and CMV serostatus were compiled alongside the repertoire data. A handful of DR-DQ haplotypes were handled as single units for association and clustering because linkage in the cohort was strong. In a later analysis, previously published TCR beta repertoires from about 670 donors were re-analyzed and high-resolution HLA genotyping was added so that TCR occurrence patterns could be studied. Besides the first cohort of roughly 700 subjects, a separate validation cohort made up of 95 to 150 different subjects was used. Typing coverage varied by locus: about 629-630 donors for A, B, C, DRB1 and DQB1; approximately 520 for DQA1; approximately 570 for DPA1; about 450 for DPB1. About 280 gigabases of sequencing data and 70 million to 100 million unique TCR sequences made up an early release that covered roughly 670 HLA-typed donors. An earlier analysis of several hundred of the donors used high-throughput TCR beta sequencing to judge whether each TCR beta V gene segment behaved as functional or pseudogenic. Of the roughly 410 genotyped donors, less than 85% were placed in the genetic ancestry cluster associated with self-reported Caucasian donors. Among about 360 genotyped donors of the cohort, an average of 235,054 unique TCR beta nucleotide sequences were sequenced per donor, 15% to 20% of them non-productive. The T cell repertoires of 666 subjects were profiled by immunosequencing and related to cytomegalovirus serostatus.

The library was produced with the immunoSEQ multiplex PCR assay. For the multiplex PCR, a mixture combining 60 forward primers for TCR Vbeta segments and 13 reverse primers for TCR Jbeta segments was used. A multiplex PCR assay on genomic DNA amplified the CDR3 region of rearranged TCR beta genes. The Illumina HiSeq System was used to sequence the amplified TCR beta libraries as 87-base-pair reads. Turning to the authors' computational methods: A later analysis tallied 75 million to 95 million unique TCR beta chains across the 700 or so repertoires, and 10 million to 11 million of those chains were shared by two or more donors. To remove PCR and sequencing errors, raw reads were error-corrected and collapsed into unique sequences using a nearest-neighbor algorithm that merged closely related sequences. V, D and J gene segments were assigned by aligning CDR3 sequences to IMGT reference sequences. For a sequence to be retained, a match of at least six nucleotides to both a V gene segment and a J gene segment was required. A rearrangement was called productive if the CDR3 had no stop codons and remained in frame with V and J, and every other rearrangement was called non-productive. Following IMGT convention, CDR3 was defined as the stretch from the second conserved V-encoded cysteine to the conserved J-encoded phenylalanine. Sequences without an unambiguous match to a single V gene segment were excluded from the earlier analysis of about 630 of the donors. In an earlier analysis of several hundred of the donors, V segments were called functional above 56.7% productive rearrangements and were called segregating when the between-donor standard deviation exceeded 5%. To diagnose cytomegalovirus status from the catalog of TCR beta chain sequences, a statistical classification framework was built. In a later analysis, TCR nucleotide sequences were compared against IMGT/GENE-DB human TR gene sequences so that V and J genes could be assigned. In a later analysis, CDR3 sequences and most-parsimonious VDJ recombination scenarios were assigned using the TCRdist pipeline. In a later analysis, each TCR beta chain was defined by its CDR3 amino acid sequence together with its V-gene family, and reads without a unique V-gene family were excluded. As a way to deal with suspected cross-contamination and a sequencing artifact, a later analysis dropped hundreds of nucleotide sequences that were highly shared and had low generation probability. In a later analysis, a clonal expansion index for each public chain was calculated from normalized within-repertoire ranks of inferred template counts. In a later analysis, generation probabilities were computed with a VDJ recombination model fitted to out-of-frame rearrangements, and the resulting probabilities were checked against IGoR. In a later analysis, TCR-TCR, TCR-HLA and TCR-CMV co-occurrence was scored with hypergeometric tests, and a repertoire-size bias correction was applied to TCR pairs. To estimate false discovery rates, a later analysis permuted the HLA or CMV assignments 20 times. A later analysis grouped co-occurring TCRs with DBSCAN, adding TCRdist sequence similarity when clustering within HLA-allele-positive subsets. For co-occurrence clustering, repertoires with fewer than 30,000 or more than 120,000 public chains were excluded, along with roughly five repertoires with anomalous nucleotide sharing. The table comes from immuneACCESS by way of TCRdb, which keeps in-frame sequences with V and J called. Part of the clones is missing from these tables; in studies checked, under half for an unresolved V gene and the rest for unknown reasons. The DNA gave D and trimming, while V, J and clone size come from that table. In this sample the table shows over 150,000 clones, 77% of which occur a single time. About 4% of the sample is held by the ten biggest clonotypes.

The cohort comprised 666 healthy bone marrow donors. At the time of sampling, every cohort member was nominally healthy, though immune exposures that went unrecorded were likely present. The donor was CMV seropositive and belonged to the group of 250 to 300 seropositive cohort members. A peripheral blood sample was collected from each donor, and TCR beta sequencing was performed on peripheral blood mononuclear cells. Genomic DNA was extracted from the blood cell samples with the Qiagen DNeasy Blood Extraction Kit. CDR1 and CDR2, looked up from the germline V gene (reference sequence), are SEHNR and FQNEAQ. A distance of 7 bases separates the germline ends of V and J, which lose 2 bases and 1 base respectively. The CDR3 numbers 14 residues from cysteine through phenylalanine. Just CDR3 DNA is preserved here, 42 bases in frame from base 1. A word on this clone: There is no known antigen for this receptor. Nothing much larger sits one base from this clone, and base qualities are not available.

Beyond this particular receptor, the publication reports: In a later analysis, more than 15,000 TCR beta sequences were associated with specific HLA alleles at a false discovery rate of 0.05. Compared with equally common non-associated chains, HLA-associated TCR beta chains in a later analysis were more clonally expanded and had lower generation probabilities. In a later genetic analysis, a missense DCLRE1C variant was associated with V-gene and J-gene trimming of TCR beta chains, and the association was replicated in an independent cohort. When HLA alleles, especially DR and DQ, strongly co-occurred, attributing TCR associations to individual alleles was difficult. The only immune exposure information available for the cohort was CMV serostatus. A later analysis reported that several top co-occurrence clusters appeared linked to parvovirus B19, influenza, CMV and Epstein-Barr virus. Some IMGT-functional V segments, including TRBV6-2 and TRBV6-3, could not be distinguished by the 87-base-pair reads and were therefore excluded. Presence/absence analyses assumed roughly uniform sequencing depth across donors, an assumption that may not hold. A few of the identified cytomegalovirus-associated TCR beta chains were confirmed in vitro to be specific for cytomegalovirus antigens. A later genetic analysis reported fewer N-insertions in productive TCRs among donors in an Asian-associated ancestry cluster than the roughly 700-donor mean. Because counts were too low, about 18 rarely observed V segments, including chromosome 9 orphons, were excluded from the earlier analysis of under 650 of the donors. While some public TCRs were present in many individuals, most TCR sequences turned up only very rarely across donors. The study gave a list of 150 to 200 TCR beta chains associated with cytomegalovirus. A cluster of highly shared sequence variants was judged likely to be a technical artifact of the sequencing pipeline. In both the original and validation cohorts, the classifier was reported to diagnose cytomegalovirus status with high specificity and sensitivity. A later analysis found that TCR association rates varied across HLA loci, with DRB1 alleles showing the most associated TCRs and HLA-C alleles the fewest. In a later analysis, most CMV-associated TCR beta chains were found to appear HLA-restricted, with HLA associations seemingly driven largely by CMV exposure. In an earlier analysis of fewer than 700 of the donors, most TCR beta V segments appeared in productive rearrangements about 87% or about 30% of the time, broadly matching IMGT annotations. Because HLA typing was unavailable for some donors at each locus, only the typed subset was used in association tests. According to the authors, the approach could potentially be generalized to other disease states and immunological phenotypes. A further reported finding was that TCR beta sequences accurately predicted the HLA-A and HLA-B alleles for most subjects in the first cohort. Correlated functional status among segregating V segments might reflect linkage disequilibrium, but an unknown experimental factor could not be ruled out. In this cohort, only TCR beta chains were sequenced, and detectable features were limited by the absence of alpha or paired-chain data.

Recombination connected TRBV7-9 to TRBJ2-3; the D segment cannot be called with confidence. The receptor was isolated from a woman aged 60-75 years in good health and CMV-seropositive. Material: PBMCs. CDR3 reads: CASSLSQGTDTQYF. The bases read TGTGCCAGCAGCTTAAGCCAGGGCACAGATACGCAGTATTTT. The full variable domain, completed from the reference TRBV7-9 and TRBJ2-3 proteins outside the CDR3, reads DTGVSQNPRHKITKRGQNVTFRCDPISEHNRLYWYRQTLGQGPEFLTYFQNEAQLEKSRLLSDRFSAERPKGSFSTLEIQRTEQGDSAMYLCASSLSQGTDTQYFGPGTRLTVL.